A single sample is the source of the 9 T cell receptor beta chains below, sequenced in a study of cytomegalovirus exposure and HLA in healthy donors. Primers included in the PCR were 60 Vbeta and 13 Jbeta primers. Clones were read by immunoSEQ multiplex PCR, and TCRdb kept only the in-frame ones, dropping some. The sample lists approximately 130,000 clones; roughly four fifths were seen once. Sequences were obtained from PBMCs. The receptors stem from a woman in her forties or fifties in good health and CMV-seronegative.

The CDR3 reads CASRFRTGYGYTF. CDR3 nucleotide sequence: TGTGCCAGCCGGTTCCGGACAGGGTATGGCTACACCTTC. The chain links TRBV6-1 to TRBJ1-2, with 8 nucleotides matching TRBD1. This CDR3 contains 13 residues. Per the germline V gene, CDR1 is MNHNS and CDR2 is SASEGT. The junction had 7 bases not matched to a gene; V was cut back by 8 bases and J by 5 bases.

This chain links TRBV5-1 with TRBJ1-3, with 9 positions matching TRBD1. The CDR3 extends over 16 amino acids. CDR1 and CDR2 from the germline V gene are SGHRS and YFSETQ. Trimming cost V 0 bases and J 2 bases; bases outside gene matches: 3. The CDR3 DNA sequence: TGCGCCAGCAGCTTGGCTAGGGACAGGGCTGGAAACACCATATATTTT. It yields the protein CASSLARDRAGNTIYF.

The count of this clone is one. CDR3 coding DNA: TGCGCCAGCAGTCCTGGAGCGGACAGCCTTCGACTGTTTTTT. It encodes CASSPGADSLRLFF. V is TRBV5-1 and J is TRBJ1-4, with D possibly TRBD1 on 6 matching bases. V was trimmed by 5 bases and J by 13 bases, leaving 21 bases between them. The CDR3 covers 14 residues. CDR1 is SGHRS and CDR2 is YFSETQ in the germline V gene.

Only a few counts were recorded for this clone. This CDR3 is CASSLVAQKGEKLFF. CDR3 coding DNA: TGTGCCAGCAGCTTAGTTGCCCAGAAGGGGGAAAAACTGTTTTTT. V gene TRBV7-2 combines with J gene TRBJ1-4; TRBD1 is a possible D gene (5 bases). The CDR3 is 15 amino acids. Deletions cut 1 base from V and 8 bases from J, with 14 bases between. CDR1 is SGHTA and CDR2 is FQGNSA in the germline V gene. The full variable domain, with the rest looked up from reference TRBV7-2 and TRBJ1-4, is GAGVSQSPSNKVTEKGKDVELRCDPISGHTALYWYRQSLGQGLEFLIYFQGNSAPDKSGLPSDRFSAERTGGSVSTLTIQRTQQEDSAVYLCASSLVAQKGEKLFFGSGTQLSVL.

V gene TRBV10-3 combines with J gene TRBJ2-3; D is perhaps TRBD1 (7 bases). The length of the CDR3 is 17 residues. Germline-derived CDR1 and CDR2 are ENHRY and SYGVKD. The V gene lost 2 bases and the J gene lost 2 bases, with 17 bases spanning the gap. CDR3 nucleotide sequence: TGTGCCATCAGTGAGGTGAACTCAGGGGGGAACACAGATACGCAGTATTTT. Protein: CAISEVNSGGNTDTQYF.

The gene calls are TRBV7-2 and TRBJ1-1; TRBD1 matches at 10 bases. V was pared by 4 bases and J by 3 bases, with 5 bases of the junction left unmatched. Germline-derived CDR1 and CDR2 are SGHTA and FQGNSA. The CDR3 has 15 amino acids. Here the CDR3 DNA reads TGTGCCAGCAGCTCAGCGACAGGGGGCTACACTGAAGCTTTCTTT. Its protein product is CASSSATGGYTEAFF.

The V and J genes are TRBV7-9 and TRBJ1-2; TRBD1 matches 12 bases. V was clipped by 4 bases and J by 6 bases; unmatched bases: 6. Germline loops: CDR1 SEHNR, CDR2 FQNEAQ (reference sequence). The CDR3 has 15 amino acids. The CDR3 nucleotides read TGTGCCAGCAGCTCCCGGGACAGGGGGCATCATGGCTACACCTTC. Its translation is CASSSRDRGHHGYTF.

The chain employs TRBV5-8 and TRBJ1-5, with TRBD1 matching 10 bases. From germline, CDR1 is SGHTS and CDR2 YDEGEE. The CDR3 sequence is 16 residues long. V was clipped by 3 bases and J by 6 bases; unmatched bases: 9. As DNA, the CDR3 is TGTGCCAGCAGCTCAGGGACAGGGGCGCAGGGTCAGCCCCAGCATTTT. This translates into CASSSGTGAQGQPQHF.

This rearrangement joins TRBV20-1 to TRBJ2-2; no firm D call. The V end lost 5 bases, the J end lost 7 bases, and 8 bases lay between the germline ends. The CDR3 is 11 amino acids. Germline CDR1 DFQATT, CDR2 SNEGSKA (reference sequence). The CDR3 loop is CSAGKFGELFF. DNA of the CDR3: TGCAGTGCTGGCAAATTCGGGGAGCTGTTTTTT.